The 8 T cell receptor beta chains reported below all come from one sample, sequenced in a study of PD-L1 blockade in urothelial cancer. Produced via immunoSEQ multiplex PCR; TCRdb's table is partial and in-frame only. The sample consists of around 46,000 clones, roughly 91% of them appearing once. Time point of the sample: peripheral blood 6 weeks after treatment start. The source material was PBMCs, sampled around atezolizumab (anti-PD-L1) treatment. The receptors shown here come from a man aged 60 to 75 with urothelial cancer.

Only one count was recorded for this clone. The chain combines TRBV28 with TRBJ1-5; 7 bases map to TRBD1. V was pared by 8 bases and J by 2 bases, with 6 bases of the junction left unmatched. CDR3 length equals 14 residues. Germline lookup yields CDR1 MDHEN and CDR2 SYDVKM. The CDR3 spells CASGSGGGNQPQHF. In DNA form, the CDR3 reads TGTGCCAGCGGATCAGGGGGAGGCAATCAGCCCCAGCATTTT.

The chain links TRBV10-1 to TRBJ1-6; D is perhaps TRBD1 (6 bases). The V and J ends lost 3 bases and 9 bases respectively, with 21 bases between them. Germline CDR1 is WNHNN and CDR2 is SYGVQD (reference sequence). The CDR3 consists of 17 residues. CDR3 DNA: TGCGCCAGCAGTGAACAGGGAAAAGACAGCCAACGTTCACCCCTCCACTTT. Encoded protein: CASSEQGKDSQRSPLHF.

CDR3 nucleotide sequence: TGTGCCAGCAGTGAACCTGGCCGAGGGTCTGGAAACACCATATATTTT. Its translation is CASSEPGRGSGNTIYF. The V gene is TRBV6-1, the J gene TRBJ1-3, with unresolved D. The V gene's germline CDR1 is MNHNS and CDR2 SASEGT. V was cut by 2 bases and J by 1 base, with 12 bases left in between. The CDR3 runs 16 residues.

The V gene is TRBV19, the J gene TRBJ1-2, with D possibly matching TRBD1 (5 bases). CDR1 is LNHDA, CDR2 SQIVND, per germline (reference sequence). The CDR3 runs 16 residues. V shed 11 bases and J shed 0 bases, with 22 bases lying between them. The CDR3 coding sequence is TGTGCCTCCTCCCGAGAACCCAGGGTCCCTAACTATGGCTACACCTTC. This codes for CASSREPRVPNYGYTF.

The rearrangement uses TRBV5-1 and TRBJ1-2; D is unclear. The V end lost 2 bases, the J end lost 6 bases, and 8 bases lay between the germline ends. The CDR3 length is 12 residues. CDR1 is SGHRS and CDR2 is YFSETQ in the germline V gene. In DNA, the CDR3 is TGCGCCAGCAGCTTCAACTACGATGGCTACACCTTC. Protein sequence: CASSFNYDGYTF.

CDR3 bases: TGTGCTAGTGGTTCCCCGGGACAGGTGATGGAGACCCAGTACTTC. The encoded protein is CASGSPGQVMETQYF. This chain links TRBV12-5 with TRBJ2-5; 8 nucleotides line up with TRBD1. There are 15 residues in the CDR3. CDR1 is LGHNT and CDR2 is FRNRAP in the germline V gene. J lost 5 bases, V lost 4 bases, and 9 bases had no gene match.

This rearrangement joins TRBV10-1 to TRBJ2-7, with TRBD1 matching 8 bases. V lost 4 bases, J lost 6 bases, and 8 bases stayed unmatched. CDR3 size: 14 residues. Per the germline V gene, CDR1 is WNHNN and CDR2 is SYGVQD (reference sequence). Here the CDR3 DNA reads TGCGCCAGCAGTGCGGACAGGGTTCGGTCCGAGCAGTACTTC. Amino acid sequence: CASSADRVRSEQYF.

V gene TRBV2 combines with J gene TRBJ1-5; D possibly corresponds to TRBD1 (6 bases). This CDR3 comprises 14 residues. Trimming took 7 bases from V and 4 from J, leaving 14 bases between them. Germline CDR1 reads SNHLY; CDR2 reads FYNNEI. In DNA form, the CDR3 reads TGTGCCAGCAAAGCGGGGCAGGGGAATCAGCCCCAGCATTTT. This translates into CASKAGQGNQPQHF. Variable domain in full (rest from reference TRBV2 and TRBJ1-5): EPEVTQTPSHQVTQMGQEVILRCVPISNHLYFYWYRQILGQKVEFLVSFYNNEISEKSEIFDDQFSVERPDGSNFTLKIRSTKLEDSAMYFCASKAGQGNQPQHFGDGTRLSIL.